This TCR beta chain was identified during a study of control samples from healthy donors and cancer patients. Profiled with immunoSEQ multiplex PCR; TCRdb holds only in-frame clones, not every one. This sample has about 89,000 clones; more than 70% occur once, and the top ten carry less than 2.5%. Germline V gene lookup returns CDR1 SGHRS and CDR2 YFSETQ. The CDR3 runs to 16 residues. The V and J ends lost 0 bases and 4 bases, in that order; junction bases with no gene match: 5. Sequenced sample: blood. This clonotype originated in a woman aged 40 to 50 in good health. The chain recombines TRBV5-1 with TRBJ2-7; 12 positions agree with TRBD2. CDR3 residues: CASSLGGTSGSYEQYF. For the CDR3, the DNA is TGCGCCAGCAGCTTGGGGGGGACTAGCGGGTCGTACGAGCAGTACTTC.